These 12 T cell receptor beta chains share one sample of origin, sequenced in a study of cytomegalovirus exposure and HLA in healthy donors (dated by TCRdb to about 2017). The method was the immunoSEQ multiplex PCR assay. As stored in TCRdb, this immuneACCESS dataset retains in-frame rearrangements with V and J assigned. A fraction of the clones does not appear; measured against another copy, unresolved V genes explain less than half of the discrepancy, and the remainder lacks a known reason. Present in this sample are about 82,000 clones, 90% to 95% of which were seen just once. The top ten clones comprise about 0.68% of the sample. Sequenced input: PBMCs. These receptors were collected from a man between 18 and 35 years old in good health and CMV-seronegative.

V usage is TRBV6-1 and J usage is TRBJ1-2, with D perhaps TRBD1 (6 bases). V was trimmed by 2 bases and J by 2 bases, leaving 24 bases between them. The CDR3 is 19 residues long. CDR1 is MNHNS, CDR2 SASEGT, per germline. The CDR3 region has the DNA TGTGCCAGCAGTGAACGATACGGAACAGGGTATCTCGTCAACTATGGCTACACCTTC. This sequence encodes CASSERYGTGYLVNYGYTF.

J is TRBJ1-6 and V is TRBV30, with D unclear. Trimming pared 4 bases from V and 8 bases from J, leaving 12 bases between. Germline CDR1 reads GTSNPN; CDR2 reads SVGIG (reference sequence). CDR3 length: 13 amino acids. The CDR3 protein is CAWIGRGYSPLHF. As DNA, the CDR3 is TGTGCCTGGATAGGCCGAGGATATTCACCCCTCCACTTT.

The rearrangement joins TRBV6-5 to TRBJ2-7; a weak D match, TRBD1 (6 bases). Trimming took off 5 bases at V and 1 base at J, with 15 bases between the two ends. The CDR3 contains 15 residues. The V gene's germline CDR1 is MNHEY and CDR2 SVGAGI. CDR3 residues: CASSLATGPSYEQYF. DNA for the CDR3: TGTGCCAGCAGTCTCGCGACAGGCCCTTCCTACGAGCAGTACTTC.

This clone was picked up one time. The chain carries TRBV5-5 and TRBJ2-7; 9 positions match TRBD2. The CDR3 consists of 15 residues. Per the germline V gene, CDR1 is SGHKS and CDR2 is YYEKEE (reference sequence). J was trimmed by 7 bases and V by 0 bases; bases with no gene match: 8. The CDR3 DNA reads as TGTGCCAGCAGCTTGGGAGCGGGGGGAACGGGGGAGCAGTACTTC. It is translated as CASSLGAGGTGEQYF.

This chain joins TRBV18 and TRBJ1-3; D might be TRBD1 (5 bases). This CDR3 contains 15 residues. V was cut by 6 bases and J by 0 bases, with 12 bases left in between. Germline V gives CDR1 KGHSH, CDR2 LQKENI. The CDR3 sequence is CASSPDSSSGNTIYF. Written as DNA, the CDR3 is TGTGCCAGCTCGCCCGACAGTAGCTCTGGAAACACCATATATTTT. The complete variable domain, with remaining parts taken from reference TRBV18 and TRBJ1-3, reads NAGVMQNPRHLVRRRGQEARLRCSPMKGHSHVYWYRQLPEEGLKFMVYLQKENIIDESGMPKERFSAEFPKEGPSILRIQQVVRGDSAAYFCASSPDSSSGNTIYFGEGSWLTVV.

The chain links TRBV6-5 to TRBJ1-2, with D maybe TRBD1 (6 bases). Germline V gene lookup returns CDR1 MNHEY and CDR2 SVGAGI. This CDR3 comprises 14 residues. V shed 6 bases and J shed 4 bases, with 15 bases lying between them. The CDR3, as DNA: TGTGCCAGCAGGGGGGCAGGGTTGGCCTATGGCTACACCTTC. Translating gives CASRGAGLAYGYTF.

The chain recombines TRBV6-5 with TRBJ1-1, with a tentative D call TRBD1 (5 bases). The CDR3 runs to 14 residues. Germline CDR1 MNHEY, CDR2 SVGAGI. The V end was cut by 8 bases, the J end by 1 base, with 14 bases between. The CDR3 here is CASHRRGSNTEAFF. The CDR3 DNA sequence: TGTGCCAGCCACCGTAGGGGCTCGAACACTGAAGCTTTCTTT.

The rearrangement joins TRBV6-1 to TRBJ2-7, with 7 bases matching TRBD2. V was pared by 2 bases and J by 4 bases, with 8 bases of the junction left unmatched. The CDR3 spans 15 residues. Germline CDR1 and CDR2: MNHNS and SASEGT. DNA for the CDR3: TGTGCCAGCAGTGAAACCAGCGGGACGGTTTACGAGCAGTACTTC. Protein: CASSETSGTVYEQYF.

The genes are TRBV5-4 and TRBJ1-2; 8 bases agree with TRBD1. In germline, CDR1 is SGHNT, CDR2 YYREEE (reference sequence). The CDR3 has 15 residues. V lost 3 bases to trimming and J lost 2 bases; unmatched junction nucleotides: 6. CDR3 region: CASSSRTGLNYGYTF. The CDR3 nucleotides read TGTGCCAGCAGCTCCAGGACAGGGTTGAACTATGGCTACACCTTC.

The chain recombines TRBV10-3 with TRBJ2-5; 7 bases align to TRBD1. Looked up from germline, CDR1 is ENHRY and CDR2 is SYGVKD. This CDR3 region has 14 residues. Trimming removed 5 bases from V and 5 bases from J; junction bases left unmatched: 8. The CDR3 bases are TGTGCCATCAGTATGACAGGGAAAGAGGAGACCCAGTACTTC. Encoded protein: CAISMTGKEETQYF.

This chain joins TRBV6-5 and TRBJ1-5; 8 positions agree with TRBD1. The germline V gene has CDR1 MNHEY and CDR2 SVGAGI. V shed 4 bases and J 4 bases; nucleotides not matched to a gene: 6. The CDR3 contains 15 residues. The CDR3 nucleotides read TGTGCCAGCAGTTCTCCAGGGGGCGCGAATCAGCCCCAGCATTTT. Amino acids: CASSSPGGANQPQHF.

In DNA form, the CDR3 reads TGTGCCTGGAGCGGAGGGGGCTATGAGCAGTTCTTC. This translates into CAWSGGGYEQFF. The chain couples TRBV30 to TRBJ2-1, with D possibly matching TRBD1 (7 bases). Germline CDR1 GTSNPN, CDR2 SVGIG (reference sequence). Between the trimmed V and J ends, which lost 3 bases and 8 bases, there was a span of 11 bases. The CDR3 is 12 amino acids. Complete variable domain (other parts from reference TRBV30 and TRBJ2-1): SQTIHQWPATLVQPVGSPLSLECTVEGTSNPNLYWYRQAAGRGLQLLFYSVGIGQISSEVPQNLSASRPQDRQFILSSKKLLLSDSGFYLCAWSGGGYEQFFGPGTRLTVL.